The clone carrying this TCR beta chain came up a few times. Its antigen is not known. Focal radiation was given together with CTLA-4 blockade (ipilimumab) to patients with chemo-refractory metastatic non-small-cell lung cancer. This sample is drawn from a study of radiotherapy plus CTLA-4 blockade in lung cancer. Study overall: Around 19% of enrolled patients responded objectively, and over 30% had disease control. Findings and caveats of the study: Interferon-beta and early blood T cell clone dynamics reportedly predicted response best.

Germline-derived CDR1 and CDR2 are SGHAT and FQDESV (reference sequence). There are 14 residues in the CDR3. V dropped 3 bases and J dropped 0 bases, with 7 bases sitting between them. Method: immunoSEQ multiplex PCR; TCRdb's copy keeps in-frame clones and lacks some. The sample lists around 120,000 clones; about 77% were seen once. Sequencing was performed on peripheral blood, taken from a patient treated with radiotherapy plus ipilimumab. The TCR comes from a human donor with non-small cell lung cancer who had a partial response to radiotherapy plus ipilimumab. This chain uses TRBV11-1 with TRBJ2-3; unclear D gene. Here the CDR3 DNA reads TGTGCCAGCAGCTTTGCGACAAGCACAGATACGCAGTATTTT. Protein sequence: CASSFATSTDTQYF.